This TCR beta chain stems from a study of tumor T cells in aggressive B-cell lymphoma. Germline V gives CDR1 LNHNV, CDR2 YYDKDF (reference sequence). The V gene lost 6 bases and the J gene lost 0 bases, with 9 bases spanning the gap. The CDR3 runs to 15 residues. TCRdb keeps only in-frame clones here, not all; method: immunoSEQ multiplex PCR. This sample has about 4,000 clones, with approximately 80% found just once. The material sequenced was tumor tissue. J is TRBJ2-6 and V is TRBV15, with a weak D call TRBD1 (5 bases). The receptor's source is an adult with diffuse large B cell lymphoma. CDR3 in DNA: TGTGCCACCAGTGTAACAGGCTCTGGGGCCAACGTCCTGACTTTC. Translation gives CATSVTGSGANVLTF.